This T cell receptor beta chain was profiled in a study of shared clonotypes between healthy human individuals. General study points: Several donors held roughly 5% of naive CD4 clonotypes in common.

Assay: immunoSEQ multiplex PCR; the TCRdb copy retains only in-frame clones and omits some. This sample yields approximately 620,000 clones, of which about 96% are seen a single time; 0.045% to 0.06% belongs to the top ten. The J segment lost 0 bases and the V segment lost 4 bases, leaving 8 bases of the junction unmatched. This CDR3 region has 16 residues. Germline-derived CDR1 and CDR2 are MDHEN and SYDVKM. To note about this clone: What it binds is not known.

The chain links TRBV28 to TRBJ2-7; 8 bases line up with TRBD2. Sequencing was performed on naive CD4+ T cells sorted from blood. As to subset: CD45RA+ positively selected. This clonotype was obtained from a woman aged 25 to 45 in good health. DNA of the CDR3: TGTGCCAGCAGTTGGGGAGCGGGAGATTCCTCCTACGAGCAGTACTTC. Its translation is CASSWGAGDSSYEQYF.